This is a list of T cell receptor beta chains from one sample in a study of cytomegalovirus exposure and HLA in healthy donors. TCRdb keeps only in-frame clones here, not all; method: immunoSEQ multiplex PCR. Here the sample spans 95,000 to 100,000 clones, about 70% being singletons. Sequencing input: PBMCs. The receptors stem from a woman aged 40 to 49 in good health and CMV-seronegative. The CDR3 runs from the conserved cysteine through the conserved F or W. The D gene is left open where the match is weak. Clone size is shown for a subset of rows, as once, few, many or a class of expanded clone.

clone size,D gene,V gene,J gene,CDR3 DNA,CDR3 protein
once,NA,TRBV7-8,TRBJ2-2,TGTGCCAGCAGCTTTGTTTCAAACACCGGGGAGCTGTTTTTT,CASSFVSNTGELFF
NA,TRBD1,TRBV19,TRBJ2-2,TGTGCCAGTACGACAGGGCCCGGGGAGCTGTTTTTT,CASTTGPGELFF
NA,TRBD2,TRBV5-4,TRBJ2-5,TGTGCCAGCAGCACGGGACTAGTCCAAGAGACCCAGTACTTC,CASSTGLVQETQYF
NA,NA,TRBV7-9,TRBJ2-7,TGTTCCAGCAGCTTAGCAGGGGGGGCGAGCTCCTACGAGCAGTACTTC,CSSSLAGGASSYEQYF
few,NA,TRBV19,TRBJ2-7,TGTGCCAGTAGTATAGGCACAGGATCCGCCTACGAGCAGTACTTC,CASSIGTGSAYEQYF
few,TRBD2,TRBV7-3,TRBJ2-3,TGTGCCAGCAGCTCCGGACTAGCGGGAGTAGCAGATACGCAGTATTTT,CASSSGLAGVADTQYF
NA,TRBD1,TRBV2,TRBJ1-1,TGTGCCAGCAGTCCGGACAGGGGGGTCACTGAAGCTTTCTTT,CASSPDRGVTEAFF
NA,TRBD2,TRBV19,TRBJ2-1,TGTGCCAGTAGTGCTCGGGAGGGCCTGTCCAATGAGCAGTTCTTC,CASSAREGLSNEQFF
NA,NA,TRBV5-4,TRBJ2-7,TGTGCCAGCAGCTTGGAATTAGGGGACGAGCAGTACTTC,CASSLELGDEQYF
once,TRBD1,TRBV6-4,TRBJ2-1,TGTGCCAGCAGTGTGGGACAGGGGGCGGATGAGCAGTTCTTC,CASSVGQGADEQFF
NA,NA,TRBV6-4,TRBJ1-5,TGTGCCAGCAGTGACTCGTGGGGCCAGCCCCAGCATTTT,CASSDSWGQPQHF
NA,NA,TRBV28,TRBJ2-7,TGTGCCAGCAGACCTGGACATTGGATGCTCTACGAGCAGTACTTC,CASRPGHWMLYEQYF
NA,TRBD1,TRBV29-1,TRBJ1-2,TGCAGCGTTGAAGGGGCCGGACAGGGGGCAGGCTATGGCTACACCTTC,CSVEGAGQGAGYGYTF
few,NA,TRBV6-1,TRBJ1-4,TGTGCCAGCAGTGAACTGAGGACAACTAATGAAAAACTGTTTTTT,CASSELRTTNEKLFF
few,NA,TRBV28,TRBJ1-1,TGTGCCAGCAGTTTATCCAGGGGGAACACTGAAGCTTTCTTT,CASSLSRGNTEAFF
NA,NA,TRBV18,TRBJ2-5,TGTGCCAGCTCAGTAACGACAGTGCTCGGGGAGACCCAGTACTTC,CASSVTTVLGETQYF
NA,TRBD1,TRBV27,TRBJ2-7,TGTGCCAGCAGTATACAGGGGATTCTCCGGGAGCAGTACTTC,CASSIQGILREQYF
NA,NA,TRBV6-5,TRBJ1-2,TGTGCCAGCAGTTATAGCAGTAACTATGGCTACACCTTC,CASSYSSNYGYTF
NA,TRBD1,TRBV7-9,TRBJ1-2,TGTTCCAGCAGCCCCTTTAGGACAGGGGTTAATGGCTACACCTTC,CSSSPFRTGVNGYTF
few,NA,TRBV2,TRBJ1-3,TGTGCCAGCAGTGGGGGGCGCAGAAACACCATATATTTT,CASSGGRRNTIYF
NA,NA,TRBV5-1,TRBJ2-1,TGCGCCAGCAGCTTTGCAGGGGGGTCCTACAATGAGCAGTTCTTC,CASSFAGGSYNEQFF
NA,NA,TRBV4-1,TRBJ2-5,TGTGCCAGCAGCCAAGCGTTGGGGGGCCAAGAGACCCAGTACTTC,CASSQALGGQETQYF
NA,NA,TRBV29-1,TRBJ1-3,TGCAGCGTTGCCGGAGCTCTGGGAAACACCATATATTTT,CSVAGALGNTIYF
NA,NA,TRBV30,TRBJ2-3,TGTGCCTGGAGTGTAAAGAGGGTAGTTTCCCCTATCGGGACGCAGTATTTT,CAWSVKRVVSPIGTQYF
NA,NA,TRBV10-3,TRBJ2-2,TGTGCCATCAGTGAGTTGAGTAGTACCGGGGAGCTGTTTTTT,CAISELSSTGELFF
NA,TRBD1,TRBV7-2,TRBJ1-1,TGTGCCAGCAGCATGACAGGGGGAAACACTGAAGCTTTCTTT,CASSMTGGNTEAFF
NA,NA,TRBV28,TRBJ1-1,TGTGCCAGCAGTTTTCAGGGAAAAACTGAAGCTTTCTTT,CASSFQGKTEAFF
NA,TRBD2,TRBV5-8,TRBJ2-5,TGTGCCAGCAGCCCCAAAAGGGGAGGGCACGGAGGGACCCAGTACTTC,CASSPKRGGHGGTQYF
NA,TRBD2,TRBV15,TRBJ2-7,TGTGCCACCAGCAGAGACCCCCAAGCTAGCGGGAGTCGGGACGAGCAGTACTTC,CATSRDPQASGSRDEQYF
NA,TRBD2,TRBV19,TRBJ2-1,TGTGCCAGTAGTGGGAATAGCGGGGGGGCCGGGAATGAGCAGTTCTTC,CASSGNSGGAGNEQFF
once,NA,TRBV14,TRBJ2-1,TGTGCCAGCAGCCAAGAGGTGGGGGCTCATGAGCAGTTCTTC,CASSQEVGAHEQFF
NA,TRBD1,TRBV15,TRBJ2-7,TGTGCCACCAGCATCGGACAGGGACACTACGAGCAGTACTTC,CATSIGQGHYEQYF
NA,NA,TRBV7-9,TRBJ1-5,TGTGCCAGCATGAGTGTGGGGGGTATGAGCAATCAGCCCCAGCATTTT,CASMSVGGMSNQPQHF
NA,TRBD1,TRBV19,TRBJ2-5,TGTGCCAGTAGTAGGGCCAGGGGGCTCGAGACCCAGTACTTC,CASSRARGLETQYF
NA,TRBD1,TRBV12-5,TRBJ1-4,TGTGCTAGTGGGGTCCGGGACAGGGGGTCTGAAAAACTGTTTTTT,CASGVRDRGSEKLFF
NA,NA,TRBV11-2,TRBJ2-7,TGTGCCAGCAGCGCAGCCTACGAGCAGTACTTC,CASSAAYEQYF
NA,TRBD1,TRBV6-5,TRBJ2-3,TGTGCCAGCAGGAAACAGGGGAGCACAGATACGCAGTATTTT,CASRKQGSTDTQYF
NA,TRBD1,TRBV13,TRBJ2-7,TGTGCCAGCAGCTCCCGGGACAGGGGATCCTACGAGCAGTACTTC,CASSSRDRGSYEQYF